This T cell receptor beta chain was identified in a study of T cells after yellow fever vaccination. Points from the study as a whole: CD4 and CD8 compartments shared a small share of clonotypes, likely from convergent recombination.

V was shortened by 0 bases and J by 9 bases, with 21 bases between the two germline ends. The CDR3 consists of 16 residues. Germline values: CDR1 DFQATT, CDR2 SNEGSKA (reference sequence). Conversion of TCR transcripts into cDNA relied on 5'RACE template switching, which added a universal primer site and UMIs. Via MiXCR, TCRdb re-called the 5' RACE reads, giving one row per CDR3 protein. Seen here are 300,000 to 400,000 distinct CDR3 sequences, 8.5% to 10% observed once, and the top ten hold 18%. About this clonotype: Antigen: not known.

This sequence joins TRBV20-1 and TRBJ2-1, with D possibly matching TRBD2 (6 bases). The sample in question was PBMCs, obtained on the day of the first yellow fever vaccination. This sequence originates from a man aged 18 to 29 who received the YFV17D yellow fever vaccine. This CDR3 reads CSARDPRASVVGEQFF. CDR3 coding DNA: TGCAGTGCTAGAGATCCGAGGGCTAGCGTGGTGGGTGAGCAGTTCTTC.